The clone carrying this T cell receptor (beta chain) has a handful of counts. This sample was included in a study of T-cell memory formation after mild COVID-19. From the 5' RACE reads, TCRdb called clonotypes with MiXCR, one entry per CDR3 protein. This table holds under 550,000 distinct CDR3 sequences, 18% found once. Germline V gene data show CDR1 as GTSNPN and CDR2 as SVGIG (reference sequence). This CDR3 region has 14 residues. Trimming cost V 4 bases and J 0 bases, with 10 bases left between them. The sample taken for sequencing was PBMCs or a T cell subset sorted from them (not recorded which). The clonotype originates from an adult woman who had mild COVID-19 (a few samples of this study predate the infection). Cell type and time point are not known. This rearrangement joins TRBV30 to TRBJ2-1; a weak D match, TRBD2 (6 bases). DNA for the CDR3: TGTGCCTGGATGCGGGGCGCCTCCTACAATGAGCAGTTCTTC. Protein: CAWMRGASYNEQFF. Variable domain in full (rest from reference TRBV30 and TRBJ2-1): SQTIHQWPATLVQPVGSPLSLECTVEGTSNPNLYWYRQAAGRGLQLLFYSVGIGQISSEVPQNLSASRPQDRQFILSSKKLLLSDSGFYLCAWMRGASYNEQFFGPGTRLTVL.